This T cell receptor beta chain was identified in a study of PD-L1 blockade in urothelial cancer. General observations from the study: Durably benefiting patients carried more tumor-infiltrating T lymphocytes.

Synthetic TCR analog templates were spiked into all PCRs individually. Scientists quantified FFPE tumor DNA, relying on amplified housekeeping genes. TCRdb's table, derived via immunoSEQ multiplex PCR, lists solely in-frame clones and lacks some. Here the sample spans some 2,000 clones, 37% being singletons. The CDR3 runs to 15 residues. Per germline, CDR1 SGDLS and CDR2 YYNGEE. Trimming took 5 bases from V and 2 from J, leaving 16 bases between them. This clone occurred a few times. Its antigen is undetermined. The rearrangement uses TRBV9 and TRBJ2-5; the D gene is possibly TRBD2 (6 bases). The sequences come from tumor tissue, collected before atezolizumab (anti-PD-L1) treatment. The receptor was derived from a man aged 60 to 69 with urothelial cancer. The CDR3 coding sequence is TGTGCCAGCAGAGAAACACCGGGACTTCAAGAGACCCAGTACTTC. Protein product: CASRETPGLQETQYF.